These T cell receptor beta chains were read from a single sample in a study of monozygotic twins with inflammatory bowel disease. TCRdb re-called the 5' RACE reads and gives one entry per CDR3 protein, without DNA. This listing includes 95,000 to 110,000 distinct CDR3 sequences. The source material was blood. The receptors were gathered from a human donor with ulcerative colitis or Crohn's disease, or a healthy co-twin of an affected twin (not recorded which). CDR3s include the opening cysteine and the closing phenylalanine or tryptophan. Each record gives: J gene, CDR3 length, V gene, CDR3 protein.

TRBJ2-3	15	TRBV20-1	CSAPGKPVGADTQYF
TRBJ1-1	13	TRBV7-8	CASSLEANTEAFF
TRBJ2-3	13	TRBV5-1	CASSLTAADTQYF
TRBJ2-7	17	TRBV7-2	CASSLSLARTEDYEQYF
TRBJ1-3	15	TRBV28	CASILGQGAGNTIYF
TRBJ2-6	16	TRBV30	CAWSGDSGLGANVLTF
TRBJ2-1	15	TRBV6-2/TRBV6-3	CASRRLAGVIDEQFF
TRBJ1-2	13	TRBV5-8	CASSPRGDYGYTF
TRBJ1-4	16	TRBV29-1	CSVETRGGWANEKLFF
TRBJ2-7	12	TRBV28	CASSNPGYEQYF
TRBJ2-7	14	TRBV13	CASSFQSGSHEQYF
TRBJ2-2	15	TRBV9	CASHEGEGDTGELFF
TRBJ2-2	13	TRBV24-1	CATRDRVTGELFF
TRBJ2-7	13	TRBV10-3	CAIRPDTDYEQYF
TRBJ2-3	16	TRBV12-3/TRBV12-4	CASSSGTGSFGYTQYF
TRBJ2-3	16	TRBV6-2/TRBV6-3	CATDTGQGLSTDTQYF
TRBJ1-1	15	TRBV18	CASSQGATLNTEAFF
TRBJ2-3	15	TRBV10-3	CAISDPGRNTDTQYF
TRBJ1-2	12	TRBV12-3/TRBV12-4	CASSPNNYGYTF
TRBJ2-1	21	TRBV4-2	CASSQEFRARRGGISYNEQFF
TRBJ2-1	16	TRBV6-2/TRBV6-3	CASRSGRPSPYNEQFF
TRBJ2-3	13	TRBV27	CASSLSRRDTQYF
TRBJ2-3	15	TRBV24-1	CATSGGQTSTDTQYF
TRBJ1-2	14	TRBV12-3/TRBV12-4	CASSFEGMDYGYTF
TRBJ2-1	14	TRBV4-3	CASSTPGTGIEQFF
TRBJ1-1	13	TRBV3-1	CASSQGLLTEAFF
TRBJ2-7	16	TRBV21-1	CASSKSGTGVPYEQYF
TRBJ2-1	17	TRBV5-1	CASSGVLRLAGYNEQFF
TRBJ1-6	14	TRBV5-1	CASREWQSNSPLHF
TRBJ1-5	13	TRBV9	CASSFGSNQPQHF
TRBJ2-7	14	TRBV7-2	CASSLGSRVSEQYF
TRBJ1-1	16	TRBV12-5	CASGLGSARQNTEAFF
TRBJ2-5	13	TRBV5-1	CASSAGPGETQYF
TRBJ2-2	16	TRBV4-3	CASSPSPGSNTGELFF
TRBJ1-5	14	TRBV20-1	CSAPTGVGNQPQHF
TRBJ2-3	18	TRBV11-2	CASSLRLAGKTSTDTQYF
TRBJ2-7	12	TRBV6-2/TRBV6-3	CASSRPEGEQYF
TRBJ1-5	14	TRBV28	CASIVRTGNQPQHF
TRBJ2-3	15	TRBV7-2	CASSLGWGAPDTQYF
TRBJ2-7	12	TRBV20-1	CSASTGGSEQYF
TRBJ1-2	16	TRBV7-2	CASSLASGQGSYGYTF
TRBJ1-2	13	TRBV5-1	CASSFNRYSGYTF
TRBJ2-5	14	TRBV7-2	CASSRTPGKETQYF
TRBJ2-7	13	TRBV3-1	CASRRQGGYEQYF
TRBJ1-1	13	TRBV14	CASSYEGYTEAFF
TRBJ2-2	13	TRBV29-1	CSVDSGITGELFF